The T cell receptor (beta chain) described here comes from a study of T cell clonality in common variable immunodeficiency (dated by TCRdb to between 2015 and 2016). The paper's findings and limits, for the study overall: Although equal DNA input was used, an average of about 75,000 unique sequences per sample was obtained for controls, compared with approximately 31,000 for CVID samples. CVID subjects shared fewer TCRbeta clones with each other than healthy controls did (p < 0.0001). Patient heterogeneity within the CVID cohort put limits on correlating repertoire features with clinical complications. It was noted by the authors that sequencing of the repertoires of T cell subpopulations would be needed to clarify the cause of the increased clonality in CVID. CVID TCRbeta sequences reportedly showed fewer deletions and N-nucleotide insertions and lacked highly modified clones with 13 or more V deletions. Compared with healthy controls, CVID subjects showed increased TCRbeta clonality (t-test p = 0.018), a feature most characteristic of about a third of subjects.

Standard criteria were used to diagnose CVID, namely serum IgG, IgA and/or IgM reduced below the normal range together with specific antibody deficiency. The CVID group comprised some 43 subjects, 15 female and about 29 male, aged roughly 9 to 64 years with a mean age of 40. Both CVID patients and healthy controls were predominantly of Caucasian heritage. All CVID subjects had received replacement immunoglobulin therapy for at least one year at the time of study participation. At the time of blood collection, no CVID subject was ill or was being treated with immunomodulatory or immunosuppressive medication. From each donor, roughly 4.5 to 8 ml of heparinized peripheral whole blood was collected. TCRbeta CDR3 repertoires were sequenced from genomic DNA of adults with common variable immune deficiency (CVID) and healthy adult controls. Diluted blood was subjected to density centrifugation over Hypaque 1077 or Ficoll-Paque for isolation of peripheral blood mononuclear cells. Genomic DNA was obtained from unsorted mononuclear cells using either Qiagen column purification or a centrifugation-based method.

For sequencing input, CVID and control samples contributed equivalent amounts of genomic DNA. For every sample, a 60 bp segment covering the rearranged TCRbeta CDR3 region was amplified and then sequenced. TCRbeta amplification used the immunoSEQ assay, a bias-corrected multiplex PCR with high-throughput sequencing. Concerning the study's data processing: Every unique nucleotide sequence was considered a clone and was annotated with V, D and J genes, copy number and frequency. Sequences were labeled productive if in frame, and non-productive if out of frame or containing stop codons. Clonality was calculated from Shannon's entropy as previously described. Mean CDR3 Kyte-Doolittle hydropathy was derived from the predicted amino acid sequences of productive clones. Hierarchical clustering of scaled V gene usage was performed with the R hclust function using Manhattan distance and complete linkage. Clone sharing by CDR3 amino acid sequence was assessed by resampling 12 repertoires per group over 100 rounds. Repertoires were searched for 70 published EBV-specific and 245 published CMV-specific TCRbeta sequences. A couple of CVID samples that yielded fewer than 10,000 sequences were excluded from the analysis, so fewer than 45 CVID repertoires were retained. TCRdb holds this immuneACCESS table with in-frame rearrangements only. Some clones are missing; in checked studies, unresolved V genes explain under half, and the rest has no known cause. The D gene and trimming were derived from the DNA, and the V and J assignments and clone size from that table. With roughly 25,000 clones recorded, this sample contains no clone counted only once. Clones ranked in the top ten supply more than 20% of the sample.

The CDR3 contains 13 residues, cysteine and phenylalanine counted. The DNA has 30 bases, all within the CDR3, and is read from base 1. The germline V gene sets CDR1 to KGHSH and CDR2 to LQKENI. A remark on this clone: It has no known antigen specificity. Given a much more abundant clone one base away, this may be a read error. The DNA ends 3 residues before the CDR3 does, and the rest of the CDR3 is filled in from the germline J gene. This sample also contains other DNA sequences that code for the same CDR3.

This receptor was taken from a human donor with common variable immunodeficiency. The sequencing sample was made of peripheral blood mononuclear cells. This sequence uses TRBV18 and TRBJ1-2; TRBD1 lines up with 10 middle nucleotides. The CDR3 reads CASSPGQGSGYTF. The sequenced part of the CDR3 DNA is TGTGCCAGCTCACCGGGACAGGGGAGCGGC. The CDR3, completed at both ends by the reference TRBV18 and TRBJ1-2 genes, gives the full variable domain NAGVMQNPRHLVRRRGQEARLRCSPMKGHSHVYWYRQLPEEGLKFMVYLQKENIIDESGMPKERFSAEFPKEGPSILRIQQVVRGDSAAYFCASSPGQGSGYTFGSGTRLTVV.